This T cell receptor beta chain was sequenced during a study of blood T cell repertoires in COVID-19 (dated by TCRdb to about 2020). Regarding the research as a whole: Samples from collaborators originated in the United States, Italy and Spain and spanned both the acute and convalescent phases of COVID-19. Deeply sampled blood TCRbeta repertoires from subjects exposed to, actively infected with, or recovered from COVID-19 were included in the dataset. The material from the prospective study consisted of cDNA or gDNA derived from T cells, B-cell-depleted T cells, or PBMCs. The repertoires were released in a freely available public database meant as a resource for research on the immune response to SARS-CoV-2. Where available, HLA class I and class II types were obtained from metadata supplied by the sample provider rather than from assay-based typing. The samples were drawn from the first 160 participants of the ongoing ImmuneRACE study and from under 1,500 subjects provided by 6 global collaborators. The sample metadata nearly always contained a de-identified subject ID, COVID-19 status, age in years and sex.

TCRbeta CDR3 regions were amplified from genomic DNA using the immunoSEQ Assay, a bias-controlled multiplex PCR. Processing in the source paper ran as follows. Nucleated cell counts per sample were estimated from amplification of reference gene primers within the assay. Sequence reads were collapsed and filtered to measure the absolute abundance of every unique TCRbeta CDR3 rearrangement. For each sample, productive Simpson clonality was calculated as the square root of Simpson's diversity index over productive rearrangements. The table was pulled from immuneACCESS by TCRdb, which kept in-frame rearrangements only. Such tables lose some clones; where checked, under half of the loss comes from unresolved V genes, and the rest has no known cause. The DNA gave D and trimming, while V, J and clone size come from that table. Here the sample has about 250,000 clones; over 75% occur a single time. The ten biggest clones cover over 7.5% of the sample.

Participants in the prospective study were aged roughly 18 to 100 years, lived in more than 20 United States geographic areas, and enrolled through a virtual design. Cohort assignment in the prospective study relied on participant-reported clinical history from a screening survey and a study questionnaire. In the prospective study, mobile phlebotomists collected whole blood, serum and a nasopharyngeal or oropharyngeal swab from each participant. Prospective study participants could optionally give additional blood draws and questionnaires over an approximately 2-month period. Before DNA extraction, blood samples from the prospective study were shipped at room temperature or frozen. The V and J ends are trimmed by 3 bases and 2 bases, leaving 8 bases between them. The CDR1 and CDR2 encoded by the germline V gene are SNHLY and FYNNEI. Counted from cysteine to phenylalanine, this CDR3 has 14 amino acids. Only the CDR3 DNA stays, 42 bases, in frame from base 1.

The investigation overall reported the following: The quantity of clinical and demographic metadata differed by source and by participant and was supplied without curation.

Concerning this clone: Its specific antigen is unknown. Base-call qualities are not available, and no considerably larger clone is one nucleotide away.

The chain was built from TRBV2 and TRBJ1-3, with the D gene call left open. This clonotype originated in a woman aged 45-59 years with acute COVID-19. Sequences were obtained from PBMCs or T cells enriched from blood (not recorded which). In nucleotide form, the sequence is TGTGCCAGCAGTGATCAGGCCGCTGGAAACACCATATATTTT. This yields the protein CASSDQAAGNTIYF.